Here is one TCR beta chain with its context. The sample originates from a study of blood T cell repertoires in COVID-19. Trimming shortened V by 2 bases and J by 0 bases, and 6 bases separated the two germline ends. Germline V gene lookup returns CDR1 SGDLS and CDR2 YYNGEE. The CDR3 is made up of 13 amino acids. The data were produced by immunoSEQ multiplex PCR, yet TCRdb's version contains in-frame clones alone and is incomplete. This table holds under 250,000 clones, 70% to 90% found once. Specimen: peripheral blood. This clonotype originated in a man aged 18 to 30 with active or convalescent COVID-19. The chain uses TRBV9 and TRBJ2-7; D not resolved. The CDR3 DNA reads TGTGCCAGCAGCGTCAGGCCCTCCTACGAGCAGTACTTC. Protein sequence: CASSVRPSYEQYF.